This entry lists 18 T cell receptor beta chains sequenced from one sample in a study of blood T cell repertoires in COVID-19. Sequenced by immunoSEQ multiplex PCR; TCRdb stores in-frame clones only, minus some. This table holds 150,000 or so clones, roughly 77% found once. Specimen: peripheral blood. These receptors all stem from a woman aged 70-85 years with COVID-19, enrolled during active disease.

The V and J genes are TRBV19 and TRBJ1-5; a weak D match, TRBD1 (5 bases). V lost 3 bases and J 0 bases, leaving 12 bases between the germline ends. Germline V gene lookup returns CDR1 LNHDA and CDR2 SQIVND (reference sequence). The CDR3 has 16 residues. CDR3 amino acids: CASSMGQTYSNQPQHF. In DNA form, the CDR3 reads TGTGCCAGTAGTATGGGGCAGACTTATAGCAATCAGCCCCAGCATTTT. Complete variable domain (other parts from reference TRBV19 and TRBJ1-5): DGGITQSPKYLFRKEGQNVTLSCEQNLNHDAMYWYRQDPGQGLRLIYYSQIVNDFQKGDIAEGYSVSREKKESFPLTVTSAQKNPTAFYLCASSMGQTYSNQPQHFGDGTRLSIL.

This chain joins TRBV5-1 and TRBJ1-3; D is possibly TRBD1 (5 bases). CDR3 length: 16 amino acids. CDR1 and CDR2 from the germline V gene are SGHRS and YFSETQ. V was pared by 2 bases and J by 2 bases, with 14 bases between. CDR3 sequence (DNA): TGCGCCAGCAGCTTTACCCGCGCAGGGACTGGAAACACCATATATTTT. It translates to CASSFTRAGTGNTIYF.

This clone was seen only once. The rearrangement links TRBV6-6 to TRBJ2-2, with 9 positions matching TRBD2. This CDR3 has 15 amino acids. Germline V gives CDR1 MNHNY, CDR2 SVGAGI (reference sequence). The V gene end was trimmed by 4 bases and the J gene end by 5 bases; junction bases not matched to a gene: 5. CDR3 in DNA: TGTGCCAGCAGTTCGCCTAGCGGGGTTACCGGGGAGCTGTTTTTT. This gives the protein CASSSPSGVTGELFF.

The CDR3: CASSQTGITEAFF. The CDR3 DNA follows: TGCGCCAGCAGCCAAACAGGGATTACTGAAGCTTTCTTT. This chain uses TRBV4-3 with TRBJ1-1, with D perhaps matching TRBD1 (6 bases). V dropped 2 bases and J dropped 5 bases, with 9 bases sitting between them. CDR1 and CDR2 from the germline V gene are LGHNA and YSLEER. The CDR3 totals 13 residues.

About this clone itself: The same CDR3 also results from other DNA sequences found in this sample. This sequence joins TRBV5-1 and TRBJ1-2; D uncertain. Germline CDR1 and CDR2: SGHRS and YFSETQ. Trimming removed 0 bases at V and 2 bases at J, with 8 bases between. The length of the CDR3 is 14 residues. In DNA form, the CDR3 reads TGCGCCAGCAGCTTGGAACCGGGAAACTATGGCTACACCTTC. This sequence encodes CASSLEPGNYGYTF.

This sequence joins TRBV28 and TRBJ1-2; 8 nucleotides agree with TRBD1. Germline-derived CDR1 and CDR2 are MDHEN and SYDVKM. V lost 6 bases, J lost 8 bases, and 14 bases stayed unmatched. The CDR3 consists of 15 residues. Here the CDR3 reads CASSPGGARGSGYTF. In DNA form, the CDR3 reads TGTGCCAGCAGCCCAGGGGGCGCGCGCGGTTCGGGCTACACCTTC.

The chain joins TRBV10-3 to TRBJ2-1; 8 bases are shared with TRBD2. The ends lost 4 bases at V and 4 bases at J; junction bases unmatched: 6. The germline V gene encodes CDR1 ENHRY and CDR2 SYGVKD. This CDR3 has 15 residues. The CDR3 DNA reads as TGTGCCATCAGTGCCACTAGCGGAGATTACAATGAGCAGTTCTTC. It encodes CAISATSGDYNEQFF.

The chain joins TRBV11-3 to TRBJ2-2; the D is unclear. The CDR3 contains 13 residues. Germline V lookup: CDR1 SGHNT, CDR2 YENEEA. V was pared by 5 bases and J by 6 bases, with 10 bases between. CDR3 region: CASSPREAGELFF. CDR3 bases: TGTGCCAGCAGCCCCCGAGAGGCCGGGGAGCTGTTTTTT.

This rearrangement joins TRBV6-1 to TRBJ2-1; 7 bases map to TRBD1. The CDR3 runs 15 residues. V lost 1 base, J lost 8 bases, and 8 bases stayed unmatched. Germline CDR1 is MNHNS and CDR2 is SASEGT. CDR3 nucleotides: TGTGCCAGCAGTGAAGGACAGGGTGTGTTCGATGAGCAGTTCTTC. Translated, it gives CASSEGQGVFDEQFF.

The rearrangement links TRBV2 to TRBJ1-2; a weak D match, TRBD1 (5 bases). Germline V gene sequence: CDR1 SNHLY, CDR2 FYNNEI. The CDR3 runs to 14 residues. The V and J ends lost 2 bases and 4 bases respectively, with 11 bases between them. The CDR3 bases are TGTGCCAGCAGTGAAAACGCGGGGGTCTATGGCTACACCTTC. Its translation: CASSENAGVYGYTF. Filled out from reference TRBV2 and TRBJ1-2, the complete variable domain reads EPEVTQTPSHQVTQMGQEVILRCVPISNHLYFYWYRQILGQKVEFLVSFYNNEISEKSEIFDDQFSVERPDGSNFTLKIRSTKLEDSAMYFCASSENAGVYGYTFGSGTRLTVV.

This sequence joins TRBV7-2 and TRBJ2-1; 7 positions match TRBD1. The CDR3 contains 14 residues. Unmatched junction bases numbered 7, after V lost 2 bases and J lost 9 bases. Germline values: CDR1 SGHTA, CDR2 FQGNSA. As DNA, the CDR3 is TGTGCCAGCAGCTTAAATAAGGGGGCGGTTGAGCAGTTCTTC. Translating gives CASSLNKGAVEQFF.

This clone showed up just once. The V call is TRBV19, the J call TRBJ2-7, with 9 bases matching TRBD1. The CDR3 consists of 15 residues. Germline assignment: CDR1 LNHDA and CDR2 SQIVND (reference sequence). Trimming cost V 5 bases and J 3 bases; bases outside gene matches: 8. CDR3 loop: CASSSRTGANYEQYF. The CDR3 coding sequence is TGTGCCAGTAGTTCCCGGACAGGGGCAAACTACGAGCAGTACTTC.

The DNA of the CDR3 is TGTGCCTGGAGTACCCTACCTGCATTGAACACTGAAGCTTTCTTT. Translation: CAWSTLPALNTEAFF. This chain connects TRBV30 to TRBJ1-1; D is undetermined. This CDR3 is 15 amino acids long. Germline lookup yields CDR1 GTSNPN and CDR2 SVGIG (reference sequence). Between the trimmed V and J ends, which lost 2 bases and 0 bases, there was a span of 13 bases.

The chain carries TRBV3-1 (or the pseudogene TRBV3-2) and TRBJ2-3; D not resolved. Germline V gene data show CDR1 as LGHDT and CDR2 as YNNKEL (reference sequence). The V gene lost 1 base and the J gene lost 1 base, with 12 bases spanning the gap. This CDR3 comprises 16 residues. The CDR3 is CASSQVRCGRTDTQYF. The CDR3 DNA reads TGTGCCAGCAGCCAAGTGCGGTGCGGCCGCACAGATACGCAGTATTTT.

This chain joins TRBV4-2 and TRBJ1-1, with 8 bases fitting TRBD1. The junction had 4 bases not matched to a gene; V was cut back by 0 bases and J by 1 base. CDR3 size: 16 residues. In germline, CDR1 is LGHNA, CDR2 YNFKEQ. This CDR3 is CASSQEGQAPNTEAFF. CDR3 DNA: TGTGCCAGCAGCCAAGAGGGACAGGCGCCGAACACTGAAGCTTTCTTT.

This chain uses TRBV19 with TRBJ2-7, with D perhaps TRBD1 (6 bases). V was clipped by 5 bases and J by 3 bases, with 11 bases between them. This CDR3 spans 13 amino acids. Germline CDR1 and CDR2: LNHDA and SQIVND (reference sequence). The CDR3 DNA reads TGTGCCAGTAGTCCAGGACAGAACTACGAGCAGTACTTC. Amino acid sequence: CASSPGQNYEQYF.

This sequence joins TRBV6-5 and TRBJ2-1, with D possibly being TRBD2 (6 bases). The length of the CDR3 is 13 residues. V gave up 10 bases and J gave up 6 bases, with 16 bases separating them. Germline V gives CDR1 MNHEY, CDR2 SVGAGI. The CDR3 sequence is CATHGTRLNEQFF. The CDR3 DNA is TGTGCCACTCACGGGACTCGACTCAATGAGCAGTTCTTC.

CDR3 region: CASSRMPGQHGYTF. The CDR3 nucleotides read TGTGCCAGCAGCAGGATGCCGGGACAGCATGGCTACACCTTC. The chain combines TRBV3-1 (or the pseudogene TRBV3-2) with TRBJ1-2, with 7 positions matching TRBD1. Per germline, CDR1 LGHDT and CDR2 YNNKEL (reference sequence). The CDR3 is 14 amino acids. With V trimmed by 5 bases and J by 6 bases, 9 bases remained unmatched.